The source of this T cell receptor (beta chain) is a study of brain T cells in children with intractable seizures. Sequencing was performed with immunoSEQ multiplex PCR; in TCRdb, only in-frame clones are kept and a portion is missing. The data contain about 80,000 clones, around nine tenths of them seen just once; the ten biggest clones take up roughly 24%. CDR1 and CDR2 from the germline V gene are MNHEY and SMNVEV (reference sequence). The CDR3 length is 17 residues. With 4 bases clipped from V and 5 bases from J, the junction kept 11 bases outside the gene matches. The chain has TRBV27 and TRBJ2-7; the match to TRBD2 covers 13 bases. This clonotype was obtained from a girl aged 2-10 years with Rasmussen encephalitis and intractable seizures. Sample: peripheral blood, taken at surgery. The CDR3 region has the DNA TGTGCCAGCAGTTCACTCCAGACTAGCGGGAGGTCCAACGAGCAGTACTTC. Translating it yields CASSSLQTSGRSNEQYF.